Reported below is one T cell receptor (beta chain). No antigen is known for it. The V segment lost 6 bases and the J segment 8 bases; nucleotides outside the gene matches: 5. The CDR3 covers 14 residues. Germline-derived CDR1 and CDR2 are SNHLY and FYNNEI. The data belong to a study of shared clonotypes between healthy human individuals. Donors comprised healthy HIV-negative adults lacking recent acute infections or vaccinations. Regarding the study as a whole: The researchers took only blood, and tissue repertoires probably look different. It was observed that 5% to 6.5% of naive CD4 clonotypes were shared across several donors.

Here immunoSEQ multiplex PCR was the method, and the copy in TCRdb shows in-frame clones only, minus some. The sample includes about 980,000 clones, around three quarters of them seen just once. The receptor's source is a man younger than 35 in good health. Input material: memory CD4+ T cells sorted from blood. Specified subset: CD45RA-negative fraction. The genes are TRBV2 and TRBJ2-1, with TRBD2 matching 12 bases. This CDR3 is CASRTSGGLHEQFF. The DNA of the CDR3 is TGTGCCAGCAGAACTAGCGGGGGGCTTCATGAGCAGTTCTTC.